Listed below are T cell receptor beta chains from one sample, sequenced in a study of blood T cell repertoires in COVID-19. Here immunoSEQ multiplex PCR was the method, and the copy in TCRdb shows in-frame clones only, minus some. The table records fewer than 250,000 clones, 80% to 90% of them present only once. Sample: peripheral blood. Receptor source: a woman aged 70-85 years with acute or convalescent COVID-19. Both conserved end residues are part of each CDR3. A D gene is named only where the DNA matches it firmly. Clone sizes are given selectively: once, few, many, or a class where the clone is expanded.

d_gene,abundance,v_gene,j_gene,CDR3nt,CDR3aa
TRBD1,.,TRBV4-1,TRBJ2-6,TGCGCCAGCAGCCTGCTCACCGGGACAGGACAGGGTGGGGCCAACGTCCTGACTTTC,CASSLLTGTGQGGANVLTF
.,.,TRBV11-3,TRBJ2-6,TGTGCCAGCAGCTTAGGAGGGAGGTGGGCCAACGTCCTGACTTTC,CASSLGGRWANVLTF
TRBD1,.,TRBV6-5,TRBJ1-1,TGTGCCAGCAGGACAGGGAGTTCTGAAGCTTTCTTT,CASRTGSSEAFF
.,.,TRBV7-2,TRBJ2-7,TGTGCCAGCAGCTTAGATCAGGGAAGCTACGAGCAGTACTTC,CASSLDQGSYEQYF
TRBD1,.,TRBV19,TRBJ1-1,TGTGCCAGTAGTGTTACAGGGGGCACTGAAGCTTTCTTT,CASSVTGGTEAFF
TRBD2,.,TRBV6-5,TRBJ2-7,TGTGCCAGCAGACAACGGGGGGGATTCGAGCAGTACTTC,CASRQRGGFEQYF
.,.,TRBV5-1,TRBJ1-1,TGCGCCAGCAGCTTCAGGGGTACGAACACTGAAGCTTTCTTT,CASSFRGTNTEAFF
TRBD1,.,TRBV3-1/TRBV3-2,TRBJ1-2,TGTGCCAGCAGCCAAACAGGGGGGATAGGCTATGGCTACACCTTC,CASSQTGGIGYGYTF
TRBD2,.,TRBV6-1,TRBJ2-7,TGTGCCAGCAGTGCACCTAGCGGGGGCCCTGTCTACGAGCAGTACTTC,CASSAPSGGPVYEQYF
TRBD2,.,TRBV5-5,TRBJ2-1,TGTGCCAGCAGCTTCACCGGGACTAGCGGTTACAATGAGCAGTTCTTC,CASSFTGTSGYNEQFF
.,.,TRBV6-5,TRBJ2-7,TGTGCCAGCAGTTCGGCTCAGGGGTCCTACGAGCAGTACTTC,CASSSAQGSYEQYF
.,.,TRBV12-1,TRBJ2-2,TGTGCCAGCAGCATTAGCGGGAGGGGCACCGGGGAGCTGTTTTTT,CASSISGRGTGELFF
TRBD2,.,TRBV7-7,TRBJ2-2,TGTGCTAGCAGCCCCTTAGCGGGGGGGCCTCGCACCGGGGAGCTGTTTTTT,CASSPLAGGPRTGELFF
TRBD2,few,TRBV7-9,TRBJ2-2,TGTGCCAGCAGCCTCAGAAGCGGGGGAGACACCGGGGAGCTGTTTTTT,CASSLRSGGDTGELFF
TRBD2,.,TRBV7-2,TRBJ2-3,TGTGCCAGCAGCTTAGCCGGGACTAGCGGTAGGACAGATACGCAGTATTTT,CASSLAGTSGRTDTQYF
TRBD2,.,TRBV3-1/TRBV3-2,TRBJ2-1,TGTGCCAGCAGCCAAGATTCTAGCGGTGGGTACAATGAGCAGTTCTTC,CASSQDSSGGYNEQFF
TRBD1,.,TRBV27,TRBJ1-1,TGTGCCAGCAGTCTCCGCGGGACAGAGAACACTGAAGCTTTCTTT,CASSLRGTENTEAFF
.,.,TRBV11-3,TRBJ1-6,TGTGCCAGCAGCCTCGGCGGGGGGGCGAGTTCACCCCTCCACTTT,CASSLGGGASSPLHF
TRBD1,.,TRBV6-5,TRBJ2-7,TGTGCCAGCCAGTCGGGACAGAGCCCCTACGAGCAGTACTTC,CASQSGQSPYEQYF
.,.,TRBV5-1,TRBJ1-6,TGCGCCAGCAGCCGTACAACGGAGTATAATTCACCCCTCCACTTT,CASSRTTEYNSPLHF
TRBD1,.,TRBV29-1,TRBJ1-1,TGCAGCGTTGTATGGGACAGCACTGAAGCTTTCTTT,CSVVWDSTEAFF
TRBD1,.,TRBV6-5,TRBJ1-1,TGTGCCAGCAGCCCCACCAGGGGGACTGCCACTGAAGCTTTCTTT,CASSPTRGTATEAFF
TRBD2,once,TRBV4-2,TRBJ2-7,TGTGCCAGCAGCCAAGAGGGGACTAGTCACGAGCAGTACTTC,CASSQEGTSHEQYF
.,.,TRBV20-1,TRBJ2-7,TGCAGTGCTAGCGGCGGGTCCGAGCAGTACTTC,CSASGGSEQYF
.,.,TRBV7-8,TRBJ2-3,TGTGCCAGCAGCTTAGCTGCGCTAGCGAGTAGCACAGATACGCAGTATTTT,CASSLAALASSTDTQYF
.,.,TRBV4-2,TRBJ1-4,TGTGCCAGCAGCCAAGAACCCAGGGGAGTAGGGGCTGAAAAACTGTTTTTT,CASSQEPRGVGAEKLFF
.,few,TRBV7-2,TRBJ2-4,TGTGCCAGCAGCTTGGAACAGAACATAGCCAAAAACATTCAGTACTTC,CASSLEQNIAKNIQYF
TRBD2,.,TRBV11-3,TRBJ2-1,TGTGCCAGCAGCTTAGATGGGAGTGGACTAGCGGCTTACAATGAGCAGTTCTTC,CASSLDGSGLAAYNEQFF
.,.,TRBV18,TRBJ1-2,TGTGCCAGCTCTCCCGGAAGCGGGGGGGCGAGTTATGGCTACACCTTC,CASSPGSGGASYGYTF
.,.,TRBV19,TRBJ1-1,TGTGCCGCGAGGACAGATACGAACACTGAAGCTTTCTTT,CAARTDTNTEAFF
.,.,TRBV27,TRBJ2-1,TGTGCCAGCAGTTCGGAGCGCCCGAGCTCCTACAATGAGCAGTTCTTC,CASSSERPSSYNEQFF
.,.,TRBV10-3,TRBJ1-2,TGTGCCATCAGTGAGGCAGGTAGTAACTATGGCTACACCTTC,CAISEAGSNYGYTF
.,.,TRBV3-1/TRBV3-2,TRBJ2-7,TGTGCCAGCAGCCAATCGTACAGGAACTACGAGCAGTACTTC,CASSQSYRNYEQYF
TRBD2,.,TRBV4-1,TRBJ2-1,TGCGCCAGCAGCCAAGAAACGCCGGGACTAGCGGGGGAGACGCAGTTCTTC,CASSQETPGLAGETQFF
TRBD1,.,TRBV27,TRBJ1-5,TGTGCCAGCAAACACCGGGACAGGGCAAATCAGCCCCAGCATTTT,CASKHRDRANQPQHF
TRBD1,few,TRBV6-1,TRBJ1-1,TGTGCCAGCAGTGAAATGACAGGGAGGACTGAAGCTTTCTTT,CASSEMTGRTEAFF
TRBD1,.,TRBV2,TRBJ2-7,TGTGCCAGCAATAAGGGACAGTCACCCTACGAGCAGTACTTC,CASNKGQSPYEQYF
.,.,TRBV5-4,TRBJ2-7,TGTGCCAGCACCTCGGGGGGCCCCTTCTACGAGCAGTACTTC,CASTSGGPFYEQYF
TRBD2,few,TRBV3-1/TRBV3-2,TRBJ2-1,TGTGCCAGCAGCCATGGCGGCGGGACTACGCCCTTCTTC,CASSHGGGTTPFF
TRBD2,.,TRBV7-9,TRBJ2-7,TGTGCCAGCAGTTACCCTAGCGGGATCGAGCAGTACTTC,CASSYPSGIEQYF
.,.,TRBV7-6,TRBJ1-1,TGTGCCAGCAGCCTAAAACAGGGCCTGAACACTGAAGCTTTCTTT,CASSLKQGLNTEAFF
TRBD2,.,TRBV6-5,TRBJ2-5,TGTGCCAGCTCCGGGACTAGCGGGGGGGCAGAGACCCAGTACTTC,CASSGTSGGAETQYF